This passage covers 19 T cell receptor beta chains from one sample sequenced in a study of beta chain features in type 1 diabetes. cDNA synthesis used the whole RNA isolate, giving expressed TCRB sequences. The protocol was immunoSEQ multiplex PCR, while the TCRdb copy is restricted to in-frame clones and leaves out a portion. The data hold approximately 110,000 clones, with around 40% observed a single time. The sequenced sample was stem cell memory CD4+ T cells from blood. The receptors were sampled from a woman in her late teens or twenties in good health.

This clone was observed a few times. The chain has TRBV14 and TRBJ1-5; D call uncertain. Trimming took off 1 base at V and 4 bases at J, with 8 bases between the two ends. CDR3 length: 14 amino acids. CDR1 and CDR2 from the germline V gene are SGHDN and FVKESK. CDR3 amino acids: CASSQGSGNQPQHF. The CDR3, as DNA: TGTGCCAGCAGCCAAGGATCGGGGAATCAGCCCCAGCATTTT.

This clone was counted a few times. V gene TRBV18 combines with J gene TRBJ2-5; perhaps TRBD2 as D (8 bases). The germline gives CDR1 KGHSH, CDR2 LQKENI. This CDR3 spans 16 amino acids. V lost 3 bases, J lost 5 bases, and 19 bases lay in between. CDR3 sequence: CASSPREGARLETQYF. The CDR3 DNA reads TGTGCCAGCTCACCCCGGGAGGGGGCAAGATTGGAGACCCAGTACTTC.

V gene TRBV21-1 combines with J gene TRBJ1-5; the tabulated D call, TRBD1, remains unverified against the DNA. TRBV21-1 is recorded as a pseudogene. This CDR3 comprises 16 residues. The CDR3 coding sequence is TGTGCCAGCAGCAAGGATACAGGCAGGGATGATCAGCCCCAGCATTTT. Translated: CASSKDTGRDDQPQHF.

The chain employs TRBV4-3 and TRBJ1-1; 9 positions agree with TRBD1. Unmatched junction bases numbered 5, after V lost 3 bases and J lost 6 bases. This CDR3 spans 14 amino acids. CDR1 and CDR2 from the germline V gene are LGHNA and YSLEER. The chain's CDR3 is CASSHGTGGPEAFF. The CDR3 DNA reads TGCGCCAGCAGCCACGGAACAGGGGGCCCTGAAGCTTTCTTT.

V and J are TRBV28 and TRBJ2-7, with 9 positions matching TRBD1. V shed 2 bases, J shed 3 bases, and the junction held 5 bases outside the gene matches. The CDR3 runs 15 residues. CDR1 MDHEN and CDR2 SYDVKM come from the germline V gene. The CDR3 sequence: CASSLGGTGNYEQYF. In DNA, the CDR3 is TGTGCCAGCAGTTTAGGAGGGACAGGGAACTACGAGCAGTACTTC.

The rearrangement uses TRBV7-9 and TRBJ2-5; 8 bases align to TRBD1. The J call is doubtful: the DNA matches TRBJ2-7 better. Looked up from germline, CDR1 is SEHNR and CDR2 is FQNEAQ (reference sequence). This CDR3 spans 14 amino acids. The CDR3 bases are TGTGCCAGCACCTTGGACAGGGTCGACAACGAGCAGTACTTC. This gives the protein CASTLDRVDNEQYF.

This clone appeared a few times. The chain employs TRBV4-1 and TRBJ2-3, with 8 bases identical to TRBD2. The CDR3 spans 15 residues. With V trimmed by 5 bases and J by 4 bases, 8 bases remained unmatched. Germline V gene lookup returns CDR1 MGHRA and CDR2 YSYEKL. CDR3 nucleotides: TGCGCCAGCAGCTTGAGCGGGAGTCAGGCAGATACGCAGTATTTT. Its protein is CASSLSGSQADTQYF.

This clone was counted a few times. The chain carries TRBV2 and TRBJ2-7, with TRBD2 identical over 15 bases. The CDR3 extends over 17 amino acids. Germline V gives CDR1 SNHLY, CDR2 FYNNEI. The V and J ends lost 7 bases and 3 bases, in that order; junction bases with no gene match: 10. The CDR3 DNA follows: TGTGCCAGCATAAGGACTAGCGGGAGGGCCACTCACTACGAGCAGTACTTC. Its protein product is CASIRTSGRATHYEQYF.

CDR3 DNA: TGTGCCAGTAGTTCCCCGGACAGACGGGTTGGAGCTTTCTTT. Protein sequence: CASSSPDRRVGAFF. This chain connects TRBV19 to TRBJ1-1, with D tentatively TRBD1 (6 bases). V was shortened by 5 bases and J by 10 bases, with 20 bases between the two germline ends. Germline CDR1 and CDR2: LNHDA and SQIVND (reference sequence). The CDR3 sequence is 14 residues long. The variable domain in full, with the rest retrieved from reference TRBV19 and TRBJ1-1, is DGGITQSPKYLFRKEGQNVTLSCEQNLNHDAMYWYRQDPGQGLRLIYYSQIVNDFQKGDIAEGYSVSREKKESFPLTVTSAQKNPTAFYLCASSSPDRRVGAFFGQGTRLTVV.

The DNA for the CDR3 is TGTGCCAGCAGCAGGACTTCTTACAATGAGCAGTTCTTC. The encoded protein is CASSRTSYNEQFF. This chain links TRBV5-4 with TRBJ2-1; D is possibly TRBD2 (5 bases). CDR3 length equals 13 residues. Germline CDR1 reads SGHNT; CDR2 reads YYREEE (reference sequence). Between the trimmed V and J ends, which lost 4 bases and 4 bases, there was a span of 9 bases.

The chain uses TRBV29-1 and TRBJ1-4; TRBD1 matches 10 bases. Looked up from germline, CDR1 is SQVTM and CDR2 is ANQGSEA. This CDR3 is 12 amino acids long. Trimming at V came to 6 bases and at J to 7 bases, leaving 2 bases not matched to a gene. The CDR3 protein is CSVGTGAEKLFF. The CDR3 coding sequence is TGCAGCGTAGGGACAGGGGCTGAAAAACTGTTTTTT.

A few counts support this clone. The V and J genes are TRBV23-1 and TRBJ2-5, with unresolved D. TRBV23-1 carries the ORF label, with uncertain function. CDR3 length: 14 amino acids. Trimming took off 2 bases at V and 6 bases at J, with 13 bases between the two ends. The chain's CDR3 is CASSQQLRVQTQYF. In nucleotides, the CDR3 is TGCGCCAGCAGTCAACAGCTTCGGGTGCAGACCCAGTACTTC.

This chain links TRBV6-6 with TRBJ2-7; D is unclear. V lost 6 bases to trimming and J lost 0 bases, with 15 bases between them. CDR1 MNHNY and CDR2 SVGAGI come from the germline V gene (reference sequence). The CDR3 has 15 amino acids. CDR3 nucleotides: TGTGCCAGCAGATATACCGGGTCGAGCTCCTACGAGCAGTACTTC. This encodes CASRYTGSSSYEQYF.

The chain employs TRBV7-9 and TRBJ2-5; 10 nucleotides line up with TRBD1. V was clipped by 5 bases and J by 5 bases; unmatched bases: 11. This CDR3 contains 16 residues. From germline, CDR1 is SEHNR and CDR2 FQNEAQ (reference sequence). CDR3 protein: CASSGSGQGDRETQYF. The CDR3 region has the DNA TGTGCCAGCAGCGGTTCCGGACAGGGGGATAGGGAGACCCAGTACTTC. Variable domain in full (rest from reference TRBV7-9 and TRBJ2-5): DTGVSQNPRHKITKRGQNVTFRCDPISEHNRLYWYRQTLGQGPEFLTYFQNEAQLEKSRLLSDRFSAERPKGSFSTLEIQRTEQGDSAMYLCASSGSGQGDRETQYFGPGTRLLVL.

The CDR3 is CASSLESGQFSNQPQHF. The CDR3 nucleotides read TGTGCCAGCAGCTTAGAGTCCGGACAGTTTAGCAATCAGCCCCAGCATTTT. V and J are TRBV7-8 and TRBJ1-5; D perhaps matches TRBD1 (6 bases). Deletions cut 1 base from V and 0 bases from J, with 13 bases between. The CDR3 loop spans 17 amino acids. Germline CDR1 reads SGHVS; CDR2 reads FQNEAQ.

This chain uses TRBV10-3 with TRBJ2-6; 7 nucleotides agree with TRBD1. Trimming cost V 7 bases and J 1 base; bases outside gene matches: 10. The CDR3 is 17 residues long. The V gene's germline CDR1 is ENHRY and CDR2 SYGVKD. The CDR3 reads CAIIWTGLLSGANVLTF. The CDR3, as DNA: TGTGCCATCATCTGGACAGGACTGCTATCTGGGGCCAACGTCCTGACTTTC.

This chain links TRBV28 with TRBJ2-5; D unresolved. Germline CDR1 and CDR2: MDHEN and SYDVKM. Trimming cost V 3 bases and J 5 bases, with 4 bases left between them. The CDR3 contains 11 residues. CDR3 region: CASSFLETQYF. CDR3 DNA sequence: TGTGCCAGCAGTTTCCTCGAGACCCAGTACTTC.

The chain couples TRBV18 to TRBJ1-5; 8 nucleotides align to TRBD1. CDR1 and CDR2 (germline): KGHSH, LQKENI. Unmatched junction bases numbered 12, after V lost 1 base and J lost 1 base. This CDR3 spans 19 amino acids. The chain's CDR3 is CASSPQGDRNLPSNQPQHF. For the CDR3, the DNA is TGTGCCAGCTCACCACAAGGGGACAGGAATCTTCCGAGCAATCAGCCCCAGCATTTT. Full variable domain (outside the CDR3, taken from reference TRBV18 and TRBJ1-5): NAGVMQNPRHLVRRRGQEARLRCSPMKGHSHVYWYRQLPEEGLKFMVYLQKENIIDESGMPKERFSAEFPKEGPSILRIQQVVRGDSAAYFCASSPQGDRNLPSNQPQHFGDGTRLSIL.

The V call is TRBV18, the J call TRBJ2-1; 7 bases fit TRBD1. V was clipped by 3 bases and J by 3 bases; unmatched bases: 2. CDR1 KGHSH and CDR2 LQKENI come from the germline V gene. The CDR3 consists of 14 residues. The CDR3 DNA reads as TGTGCCAGCTCACCTGGGACAGACTACAATGAGCAGTTCTTC. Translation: CASSPGTDYNEQFF.